This entry lists 29 T cell receptor beta chains sequenced from one sample in a study of beta chain features in type 1 diabetes. Expressed TCRB transcripts were sequenced after all isolated RNA was converted to cDNA. Clones were sequenced by immunoSEQ multiplex PCR, and TCRdb holds only the in-frame ones, with some missing. This table holds approximately 37,000 clones, roughly 67% found once. The sequenced material came from Tregs from blood. These receptors originate from a woman aged 25 to 39 in good health.

The chain carries TRBV10-3 and TRBJ1-5, with 7 bases lining up with TRBD1. The J segment lost 7 bases and the V segment lost 3 bases, leaving 6 bases of the junction unmatched. The CDR3 runs to 14 residues. From germline, CDR1 is ENHRY and CDR2 SYGVKD. The CDR3 DNA sequence: TGTGCCATCAGTGACCGACAGGGTGAACAGCCCCAGCATTTT. Its protein product is CAISDRQGEQPQHF.

This clone was seen more than once but under ten times. A read error may account for a junction end that differs from germline. The rearrangement links TRBV29-1 to TRBJ2-7; 10 bases map to TRBD2. There are 14 residues in the CDR3. Looked up from germline, CDR1 is SQVTM and CDR2 is ANQGSEA. Here the CDR3 DNA reads TGCAGCGCCCAAACTCTAGCGGGGGACTACGAGCAGTGCTTC. Translation gives CSAQTLAGDYEQCF.

In its sample, this clone was seen a few times. The chain employs TRBV9 and TRBJ2-1, with TRBD2 matching over 14 bases. J lost 6 bases, V lost 2 bases, and 10 bases had no gene match. Germline CDR1 and CDR2: SGDLS and YYNGEE. This CDR3 contains 18 residues. This chain's CDR3 is CASSVTLSTSGRANEQFF. CDR3 bases: TGTGCCAGCAGCGTCACCCTATCGACTAGCGGGAGGGCCAATGAGCAGTTCTTC.

This chain links TRBV25-1 with TRBJ1-3; the D gene is possibly TRBD1 (6 bases). V lost 8 bases and J 0 bases, leaving 11 bases between the germline ends. This CDR3 comprises 14 residues. The germline gives CDR1 MGHDK, CDR2 SYGVNS. CDR3 nucleotide sequence: TGTGCCAGCGCCACAGGGTACTCTGGAAACACCATATATTTT. Encoded protein: CASATGYSGNTIYF. The variable domain in full, with the rest retrieved from reference TRBV25-1 and TRBJ1-3, is EADIYQTPRYLVIGTGKKITLECSQTMGHDKMYWYQQDPGMELHLIHYSYGVNSTEKGDLSSESTVSRIRTEHFPLTLESARPSHTSQYLCASATGYSGNTIYFGEGSWLTVV.

This clone was found once. V usage is TRBV18 and J usage is TRBJ2-1; TRBD1 might be the D (5 bases). Trimming took off 4 bases at V and 0 bases at J, with 10 bases between the two ends. From germline, CDR1 is KGHSH and CDR2 LQKENI. The CDR3 runs 15 residues. In DNA form, the CDR3 reads TGTGCCAGCTCACAGGGGTCAAGCTCCTACAATGAGCAGTTCTTC. This translates into CASSQGSSSYNEQFF.

The chain links TRBV7-9 to TRBJ2-4; weak D call: TRBD1 (5 bases). CDR3 size: 15 residues. The germline V gene encodes CDR1 SEHNR and CDR2 FQNEAQ (reference sequence). Trimming took off 1 base at V and 2 bases at J, with 9 bases between the two ends. The CDR3 here is CASSLGGRTKNIQYF. DNA of the CDR3: TGTGCCAGCAGCTTAGGGGGCAGGACCAAAAACATTCAGTACTTC.

This clone was seen more than once but under ten times. The chain combines TRBV19 with TRBJ2-1; 14 bases are shared with TRBD2. After removal of 5 bases from V and 4 bases from J, the junction contained 4 bases not matched to a gene. Germline V gives CDR1 LNHDA, CDR2 SQIVND (reference sequence). The CDR3 consists of 16 residues. The CDR3 DNA reads TGTGCCAGTAGTTCGGGACTAGCGGGGGCTTACAATGAGCAGTTCTTC. This sequence encodes CASSSGLAGAYNEQFF.

This clone was observed a few times. The J gene is TRBJ2-5, the V gene TRBV4-2; 7 bases match TRBD2. V lost 4 bases and J lost 5; bases outside the gene matches: 13. From germline, CDR1 is LGHNA and CDR2 YNFKEQ. The CDR3 covers 16 residues. The CDR3 region is CASSPSGGASGETQYF. The CDR3 DNA is TGTGCCAGCAGCCCCTCGGGAGGAGCTAGCGGTGAGACCCAGTACTTC.

The chain carries TRBV7-2 and TRBJ2-1; 8 bases match TRBD2. Per germline, CDR1 SGHTA and CDR2 FQGNSA. The V segment lost 5 bases and the J segment 9 bases; nucleotides outside the gene matches: 18. This CDR3 has 17 residues. The CDR3 DNA sequence: TGTGCCAGCAGCCGGGACCGGGTCAGGGGACTAGGAGGTGAGCAGTTCTTC. This translates into CASSRDRVRGLGGEQFF.

This chain uses TRBV6-5 with TRBJ2-5; no definite D call. The CDR3 sequence is 15 residues long. From germline, CDR1 is MNHEY and CDR2 SVGAGI. The V end lost 0 bases, the J end lost 5 bases, and 13 bases lay between the germline ends. The CDR3 loop reads CASSYSMVPRETQYF. CDR3 in DNA: TGTGCCAGCAGTTACTCGATGGTACCCCGGGAGACCCAGTACTTC.

This clone was counted a few times. This chain uses TRBV15 with TRBJ2-1; tentative D call: TRBD2 (5 bases). The V gene lost 3 bases and the J gene lost 9 bases, with 18 bases spanning the gap. The length of the CDR3 is 15 residues. The V gene's germline CDR1 is LNHNV and CDR2 YYDKDF (reference sequence). The chain's CDR3 is CATSSYDGGRGEQFF. DNA of the CDR3: TGTGCCACCAGCAGCTACGACGGAGGTCGGGGTGAGCAGTTCTTC.

This clone was seen only once. The missing conserved phenylalanine or tryptophan at the end of this CDR3 makes a read error likely. The DNA is left out, because the CDR3 cannot be placed on it with certainty; the CDR3 is given as TCRdb lists it. The gene calls are TRBV28 and TRBJ2-7; no check of the table's D call, TRBD2, against the DNA was made. Germline V gene sequence: CDR1 MDHEN, CDR2 SYDVKM. The CDR3 length equals 15 residues, ends included. CDR3 residues: CASSLAGTSTASWYL.

This sequence joins TRBV5-1 and TRBJ2-2; maybe TRBD1 (5 bases). The CDR3 length is 13 residues. V lost 2 bases and J 4 bases, leaving 6 bases between the germline ends. CDR1 SGHRS and CDR2 YFSETQ come from the germline V gene. The CDR3 bases are TGCGCCAGCAGCTTAGGGGTCACCGGGGAGCTGTTTTTT. As protein: CASSLGVTGELFF.

This clone was seen only a few times. The chain has TRBV30 and TRBJ1-1, with D unresolved. This CDR3 contains 12 residues. CDR1 is GTSNPN, CDR2 SVGIG, per germline (reference sequence). Deletions cut 1 base from V and 1 base from J, with 4 bases between. The CDR3 nucleotides read TGTGCCTGGAGTGCCGGGAACACTGAAGCTTTCTTT. This encodes CAWSAGNTEAFF.

The chain joins TRBV30 to TRBJ2-5; 11 bases map to TRBD1. This CDR3 region has 15 residues. With V trimmed by 5 bases and J by 0 bases, 5 bases remained unmatched. Germline lookup yields CDR1 GTSNPN and CDR2 SVGIG (reference sequence). DNA of the CDR3: TGTGCCTGGGGACAGGGGGCGTCGGACCAAGAGACCCAGTACTTC. Its protein is CAWGQGASDQETQYF.

This clone was picked up a small number of times. The V call is TRBV4-2, the J call TRBJ2-2, with D possibly TRBD2 on 5 matching bases. V was pared by 0 bases and J by 0 bases, with 8 bases between. In germline, CDR1 is LGHNA, CDR2 YNFKEQ. This CDR3 spans 16 amino acids. CDR3 coding DNA: TGTGCCAGCAGCCAAGAGGTAGCGACGAACACCGGGGAGCTGTTTTTT. Translation: CASSQEVATNTGELFF.

V and J are TRBV6-5 and TRBJ2-1, with 9 bases matching TRBD2. Germline CDR1 MNHEY, CDR2 SVGAGI. This CDR3 comprises 15 residues. Trimming cost V 6 bases and J 7 bases; bases outside gene matches: 10. CDR3: CASSPSGTHGNEQFF. CDR3 DNA sequence: TGTGCCAGCAGCCCTAGCGGGACCCACGGGAATGAGCAGTTCTTC.

This clone was seen once. The CDR3 DNA sequence: TGTGCCAGCAGAGTTAGCGGGGGGGTTTACAATGAGCAGTTCTTC. Translating it yields CASRVSGGVYNEQFF. The V gene is TRBV27, the J gene TRBJ2-1, with 11 bases that match TRBD2. V shed 6 bases, J shed 4 bases, and the junction held 5 bases outside the gene matches. CDR1 and CDR2 from the germline V gene are MNHEY and SMNVEV (reference sequence). The CDR3 sequence is 15 residues long.

The rearrangement links TRBV30 to TRBJ1-6; D not resolved. V was pared by 2 bases and J by 6 bases, with 8 bases between. Per the germline V gene, CDR1 is GTSNPN and CDR2 is SVGIG (reference sequence). The length of the CDR3 is 13 residues. CDR3 region: CAWSPGVNSPLHF. The CDR3 DNA is TGTGCCTGGAGTCCCGGGGTTAATTCACCCCTCCACTTT.

The chain has TRBV14 and TRBJ2-2, with D hard to call. Germline V gene data show CDR1 as SGHDN and CDR2 as FVKESK. This CDR3 has 14 amino acids. Trimming removed 2 bases at V and 4 bases at J, with 8 bases between. CDR3 loop: CASSQSSRTGELFF. The CDR3 region has the DNA TGTGCCAGCAGCCAATCCAGTCGCACCGGGGAGCTGTTTTTT.

This clone came up once. The chain has TRBV7-6 and TRBJ2-1, with unresolved D. V was trimmed by 5 bases and J by 3 bases, leaving 14 bases between them. Germline V lookup: CDR1 SGHVS, CDR2 FNYEAQ. The CDR3 length is 15 residues. The CDR3 region is CASSPTPGGYNEQFF. Written as DNA, the CDR3 is TGTGCCAGCAGCCCCACCCCGGGTGGCTACAATGAGCAGTTCTTC.

In its sample, this clone was seen a few times. The chain's CDR3 is CSVGSSGDSYEQYF. The CDR3, as DNA: TGCAGCGTTGGGTCTAGCGGGGACTCCTACGAGCAGTACTTC. The chain has TRBV29-1 and TRBJ2-7, with 9 bases matching TRBD2. Germline-derived CDR1 and CDR2 are SQVTM and ANQGSEA. The trim removed 4 bases at V and 0 bases at J, leaving 4 bases unmatched. The CDR3 is 14 amino acids.

J is TRBJ2-7 and V is TRBV6-6; TRBD1 might be the D (5 bases). CDR1 and CDR2 (germline): MNHNY, SVGAGI (reference sequence). V lost 0 bases and J 12 bases, leaving 21 bases between the germline ends. The CDR3 is 15 amino acids. CDR3 sequence: CASSYSSGNPDMAYF. CDR3 DNA: TGTGCCAGCAGTTACTCGAGTGGTAATCCGGACATGGCGTACTTC.

CDR3 coding DNA: TGTGCCAGTTCGGACAGCCTGAACACTGAAGCTTTCTTT. Translating gives CASSDSLNTEAFF. The J gene is TRBJ1-1, the V gene TRBV19; D is possibly TRBD1 (6 bases). Trimming left V 8 bases short and J 0 bases short, with 10 bases between. The CDR3 has 13 residues. CDR1 is LNHDA, CDR2 SQIVND, per germline (reference sequence).

V is TRBV30 and J is TRBJ2-5; TRBD2 agrees at 12 bases. J lost 5 bases, V lost 0 bases, and 13 bases had no gene match. Looked up from germline, CDR1 is GTSNPN and CDR2 is SVGIG (reference sequence). CDR3 length equals 18 residues. The CDR3: CAWSVNRLAGGPPETQYF. For the CDR3, the DNA is TGTGCCTGGAGTGTAAATCGTCTAGCGGGAGGGCCCCCCGAGACCCAGTACTTC.

A few counts support this clone. CDR3 sequence: CASRGQDNYGYTF. DNA for the CDR3: TGTGCCAGCCGGGGACAGGATAACTATGGCTACACCTTC. This chain uses TRBV6-1 with TRBJ1-2, with 8 nucleotides matching TRBD1. The junction had 3 bases not matched to a gene; V was cut back by 8 bases and J by 1 base. The length of the CDR3 is 13 residues. Germline CDR1 reads MNHNS; CDR2 reads SASEGT.

The chain links TRBV9 to TRBJ2-1; TRBD2 matches at 12 bases. CDR1 and CDR2 (germline): SGDLS, YYNGEE. The CDR3 runs to 16 residues. With 0 bases clipped from V and 7 bases from J, the junction kept 5 bases outside the gene matches. CDR3 DNA sequence: TGTGCCAGCAGCGTAGGATCTAGCGGGAGGGGTAATGAGCAGTTCTTC. Amino acid sequence: CASSVGSSGRGNEQFF.

V usage is TRBV5-6 and J usage is TRBJ1-2; possibly TRBD1 for D (5 bases). Germline V CDR1 and CDR2: SGHDT, YYEEEE. This CDR3 spans 15 amino acids. Trimming removed 2 bases from V and 6 bases from J, with 17 bases in between. The CDR3 loop is CASSFVRRGRDGYTF. In DNA form, the CDR3 reads TGTGCCAGCAGCTTTGTGCGGAGGGGAAGAGATGGCTACACCTTC.

The chain has TRBV5-1 and TRBJ2-7, with 9 bases that match TRBD1. Germline V gene data show CDR1 as SGHRS and CDR2 as YFSETQ. This CDR3 is 16 amino acids long. The V gene end was trimmed by 4 bases and the J gene end by 2 bases; junction bases not matched to a gene: 10. Written as DNA, the CDR3 is TGCGCCAGCAGCAAAAACCCGGACAGGGGCCCCTACGAGCAGTACTTC. Amino acid sequence: CASSKNPDRGPYEQYF.